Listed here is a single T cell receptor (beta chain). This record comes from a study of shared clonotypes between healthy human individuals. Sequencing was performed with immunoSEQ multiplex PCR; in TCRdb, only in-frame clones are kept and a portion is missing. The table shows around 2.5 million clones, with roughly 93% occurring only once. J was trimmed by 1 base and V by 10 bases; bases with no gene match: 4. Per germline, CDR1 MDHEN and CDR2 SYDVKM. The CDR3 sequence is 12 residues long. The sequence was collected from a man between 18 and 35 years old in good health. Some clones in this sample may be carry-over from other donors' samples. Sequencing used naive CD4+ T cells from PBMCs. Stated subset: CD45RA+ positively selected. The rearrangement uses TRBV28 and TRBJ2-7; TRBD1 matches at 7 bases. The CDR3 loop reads CAIGQVSYEQYF. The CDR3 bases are TGTGCCATCGGACAGGTGTCCTACGAGCAGTACTTC. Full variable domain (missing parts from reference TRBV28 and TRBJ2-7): DVKVTQSSRYLVKRTGEKVFLECVQDMDHENMFWYRQDPGLGLRLIYFSYDVKMKEKGDIPEGYSVSREKKERFSLILESASTNQTSMYLCAIGQVSYEQYFGPGTRLTVT.